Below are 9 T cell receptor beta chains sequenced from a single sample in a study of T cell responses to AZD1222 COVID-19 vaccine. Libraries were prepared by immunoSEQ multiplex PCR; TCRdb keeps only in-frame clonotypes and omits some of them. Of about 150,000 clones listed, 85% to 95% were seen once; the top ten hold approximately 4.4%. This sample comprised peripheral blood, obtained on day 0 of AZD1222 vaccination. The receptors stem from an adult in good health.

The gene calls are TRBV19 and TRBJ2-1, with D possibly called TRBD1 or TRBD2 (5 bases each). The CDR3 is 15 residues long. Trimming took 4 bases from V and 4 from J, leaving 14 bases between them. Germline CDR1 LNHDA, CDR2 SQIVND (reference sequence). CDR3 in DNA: TGTGCCAGTAGTAGCCGGGACCCCCGGTACAATGAGCAGTTCTTC. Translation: CASSSRDPRYNEQFF.

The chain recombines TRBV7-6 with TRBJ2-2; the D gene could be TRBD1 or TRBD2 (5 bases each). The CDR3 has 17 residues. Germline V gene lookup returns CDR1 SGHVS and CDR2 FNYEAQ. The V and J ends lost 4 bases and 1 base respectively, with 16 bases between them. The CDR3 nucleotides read TGTGCCAGCAGCTGGGGCCGGGGAGAACTGAACACCGGGGAGCTGTTTTTT. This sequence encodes CASSWGRGELNTGELFF.

Here the CDR3 DNA reads TGTGCCAGTAGTATCTGGGGCGTCGGGTCTGAAGCTTTCTTT. Protein product: CASSIWGVGSEAFF. This chain uses TRBV19 with TRBJ1-1; possible D gene TRBD1, 5 bases. Trimming shortened V by 3 bases and J by 6 bases, and 14 bases separated the two germline ends. Germline CDR1 and CDR2: LNHDA and SQIVND (reference sequence). This CDR3 is 14 amino acids long.

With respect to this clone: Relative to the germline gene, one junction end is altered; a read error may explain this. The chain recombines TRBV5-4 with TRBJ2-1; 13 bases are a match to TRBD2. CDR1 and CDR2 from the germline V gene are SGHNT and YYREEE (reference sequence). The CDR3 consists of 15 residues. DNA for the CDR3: TGTGCTAGCAGTCGGACTAGCGGGAGTATAAATGAGCAGTTCTTC. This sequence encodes CASSRTSGSINEQFF.

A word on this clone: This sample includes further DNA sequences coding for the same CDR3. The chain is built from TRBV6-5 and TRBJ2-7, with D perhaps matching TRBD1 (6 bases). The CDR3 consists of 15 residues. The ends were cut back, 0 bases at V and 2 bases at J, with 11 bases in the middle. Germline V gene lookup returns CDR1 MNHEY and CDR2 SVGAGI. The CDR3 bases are TGTGCCAGCAGTTACTCGGACAGAGGGACCTACGAGCAGTACTTC. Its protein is CASSYSDRGTYEQYF.

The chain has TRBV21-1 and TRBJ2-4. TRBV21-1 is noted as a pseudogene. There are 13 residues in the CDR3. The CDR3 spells CASKEYSKNIQYF. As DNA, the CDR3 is TGTGCCAGCAAGGAGTACAGCAAAAACATTCAGTACTTC.

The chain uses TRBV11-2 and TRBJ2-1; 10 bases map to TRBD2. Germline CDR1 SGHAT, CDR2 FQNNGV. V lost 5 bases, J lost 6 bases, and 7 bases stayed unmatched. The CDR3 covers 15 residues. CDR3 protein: CASSQREGWPNEQFF. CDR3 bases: TGTGCCAGCAGCCAGCGGGAGGGATGGCCCAATGAGCAGTTCTTC.

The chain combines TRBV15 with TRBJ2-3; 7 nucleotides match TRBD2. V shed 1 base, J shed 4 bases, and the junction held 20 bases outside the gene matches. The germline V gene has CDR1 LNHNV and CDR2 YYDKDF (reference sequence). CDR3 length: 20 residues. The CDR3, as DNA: TGTGCCACCAGCAGAGGGCCCATGGGGAGGGGCAGCGGGAACGCAGATACGCAGTATTTT. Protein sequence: CATSRGPMGRGSGNADTQYF.

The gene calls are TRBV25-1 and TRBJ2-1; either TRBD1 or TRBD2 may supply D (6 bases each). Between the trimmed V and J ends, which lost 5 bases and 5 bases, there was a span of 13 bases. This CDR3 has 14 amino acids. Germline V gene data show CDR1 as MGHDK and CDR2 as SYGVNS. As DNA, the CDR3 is TGTGCCAGCAGTAACAGGGCGGGAAACAATGAGCAGTTCTTC. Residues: CASSNRAGNNEQFF.